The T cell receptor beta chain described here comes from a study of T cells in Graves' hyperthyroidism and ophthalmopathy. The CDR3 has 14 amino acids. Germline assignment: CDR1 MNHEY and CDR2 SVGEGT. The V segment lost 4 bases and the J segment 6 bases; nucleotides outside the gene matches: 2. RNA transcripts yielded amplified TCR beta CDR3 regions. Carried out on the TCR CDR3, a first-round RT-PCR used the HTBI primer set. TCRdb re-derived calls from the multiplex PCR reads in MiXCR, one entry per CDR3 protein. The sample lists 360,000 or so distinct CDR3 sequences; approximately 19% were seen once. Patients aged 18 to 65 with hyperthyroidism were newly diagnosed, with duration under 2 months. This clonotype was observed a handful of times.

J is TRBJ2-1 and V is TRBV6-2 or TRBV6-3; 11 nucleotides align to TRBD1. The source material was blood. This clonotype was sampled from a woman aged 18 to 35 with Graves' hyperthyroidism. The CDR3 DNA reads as TGTGCCAGCAGTTGGGACAGGGGGGTCAATGAGCAGTTCTTC. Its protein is CASSWDRGVNEQFF.